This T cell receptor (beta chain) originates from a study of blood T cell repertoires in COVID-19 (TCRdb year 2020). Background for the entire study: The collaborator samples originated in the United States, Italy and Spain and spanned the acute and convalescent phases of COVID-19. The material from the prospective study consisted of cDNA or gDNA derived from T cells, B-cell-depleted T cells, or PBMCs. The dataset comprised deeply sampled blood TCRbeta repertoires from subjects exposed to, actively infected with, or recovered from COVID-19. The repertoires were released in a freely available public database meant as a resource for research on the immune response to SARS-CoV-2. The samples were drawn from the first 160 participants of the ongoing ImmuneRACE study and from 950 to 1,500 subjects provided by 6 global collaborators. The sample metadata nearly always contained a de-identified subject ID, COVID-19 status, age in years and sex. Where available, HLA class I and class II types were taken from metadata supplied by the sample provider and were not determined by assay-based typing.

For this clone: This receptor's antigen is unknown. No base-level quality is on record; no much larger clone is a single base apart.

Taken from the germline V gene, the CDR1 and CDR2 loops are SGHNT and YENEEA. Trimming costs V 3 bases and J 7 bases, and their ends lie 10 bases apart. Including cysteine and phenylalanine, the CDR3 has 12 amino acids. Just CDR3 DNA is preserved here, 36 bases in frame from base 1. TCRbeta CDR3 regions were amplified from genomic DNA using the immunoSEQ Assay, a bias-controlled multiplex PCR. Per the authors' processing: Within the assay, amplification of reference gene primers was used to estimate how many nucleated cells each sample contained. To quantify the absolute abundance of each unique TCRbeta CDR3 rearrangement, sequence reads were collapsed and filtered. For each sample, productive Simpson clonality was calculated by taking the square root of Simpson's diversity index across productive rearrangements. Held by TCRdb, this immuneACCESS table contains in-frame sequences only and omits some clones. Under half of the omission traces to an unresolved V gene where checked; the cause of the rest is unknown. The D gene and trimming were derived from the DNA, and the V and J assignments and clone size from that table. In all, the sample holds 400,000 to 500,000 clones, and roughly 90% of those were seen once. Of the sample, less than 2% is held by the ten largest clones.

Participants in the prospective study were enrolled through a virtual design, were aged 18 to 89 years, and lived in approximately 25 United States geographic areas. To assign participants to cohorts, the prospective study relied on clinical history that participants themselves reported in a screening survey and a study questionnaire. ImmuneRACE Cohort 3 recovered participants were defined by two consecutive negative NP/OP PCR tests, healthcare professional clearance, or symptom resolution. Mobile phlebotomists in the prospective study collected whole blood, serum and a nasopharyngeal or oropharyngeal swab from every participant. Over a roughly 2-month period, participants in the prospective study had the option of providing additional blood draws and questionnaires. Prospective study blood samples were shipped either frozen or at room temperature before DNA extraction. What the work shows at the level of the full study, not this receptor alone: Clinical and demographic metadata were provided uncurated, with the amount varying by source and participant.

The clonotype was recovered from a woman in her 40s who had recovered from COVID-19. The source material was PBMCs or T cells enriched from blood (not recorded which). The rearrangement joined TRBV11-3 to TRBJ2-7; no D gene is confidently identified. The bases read TGTGCCAGCAGCTTTCTGTCGAGTGAGCAGTACTTC. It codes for CASSFLSSEQYF.